Here is one T cell receptor (beta chain) with its context. Its target is not known. The data stem from a study of graft-versus-host responses after intestinal transplantation. Overall study results and limits: Allografts of patients with graft-donor T cell macrochimerism showed high graft-versus-host to host-versus-graft clone ratios.

Germline CDR1 and CDR2: LGHNA and YSLEER. The CDR3 extends over 13 amino acids. V gave up 3 bases and J gave up 1 base; unmatched junction bases: 0. TCRdb keeps only in-frame clones here, not all; method: immunoSEQ multiplex PCR. The sample lists tens of thousands of clones; roughly 91% were seen once. Source: unstimulated CD8+ T cells sorted from spleen or lymph node cells, taken before intestinal transplant. The sequence was collected from a human donor who received an intestinal transplant. V and J are TRBV4-3 and TRBJ2-7; 7 bases are shared with TRBD1. For the CDR3, the DNA is TGCGCCAGCAGCCAGACAGGGTCCTACGAGCAGTACTTC. This gives the protein CASSQTGSYEQYF.